Shown below are 29 T cell receptor beta chains from a single sample sequenced in a study of T cell repertoires in cytomegalovirus infection. TCRdb recomputed calls from the reads with MiXCR, one row per CDR3 protein. The sample shows hundreds of thousands of distinct CDR3 sequences, about a third of them seen only once. The sequenced material came from PBMCs. The receptors originated from a human donor in good health (CMV status not recorded). Some clones in this sample may be carry-over from other donors' samples.

This clonotype was detected a few times. CDR3 in amino acids: CASSLTGYLSGNTIYF. The CDR3, as DNA: TGTGCCAGCAGCTTAACAGGATATCTCTCTGGAAACACCATATATTTT. The genes are TRBV6-5 and TRBJ1-3, with D possibly TRBD1 on 5 matching bases. Germline V gene sequence: CDR1 MNHEY, CDR2 SVGAGI. V lost 6 bases and J 0 bases, leaving 15 bases between the germline ends. This CDR3 is 16 amino acids long.

V is TRBV7-3 and J is TRBJ1-5; D is uncertain. This CDR3 is built from 13 residues. The germline gives CDR1 SGHTA, CDR2 FQGTGA. V was cut by 3 bases and J by 5 bases, with 8 bases left in between. DNA of the CDR3: TGTGCCAGCAGCTTTCTGCCAGATCAGCCCCAGCATTTT. Translating gives CASSFLPDQPQHF.

The chain uses TRBV11-2 and TRBJ1-1, with 8 bases that match TRBD1. The V and J ends lost 6 bases and 7 bases, in that order; junction bases with no gene match: 16. Germline V gene data show CDR1 as SGHAT and CDR2 as FQNNGV. The CDR3 is made up of 16 amino acids. CDR3 sequence: CASSYPRDRPWGEAFF. CDR3 DNA: TGTGCCAGCAGTTACCCGAGGGACAGGCCGTGGGGTGAAGCTTTCTTT.

Many counts were recorded for this clonotype. The V call is TRBV7-2, the J call TRBJ2-7; D may be TRBD1 or TRBD2 (5 bases each). V lost 1 base and J lost 1, with 11 bases in between. The CDR3 covers 15 residues. Germline CDR1 and CDR2: SGHTA and FQGNSA. CDR3 loop: CASSLDPGTSYEQYF. In DNA, the CDR3 is TGTGCCAGCAGCTTAGACCCAGGGACGTCCTACGAGCAGTACTTC. Using reference TRBV7-2 and TRBJ2-7 for the parts outside the CDR3, the full variable domain is GAGVSQSPSNKVTEKGKDVELRCDPISGHTALYWYRQSLGQGLEFLIYFQGNSAPDKSGLPSDRFSAERTGGSVSTLTIQRTQQEDSAVYLCASSLDPGTSYEQYFGPGTRLTVT.

The genes are TRBV28 and TRBJ2-2; 9 positions match TRBD1. V lost 11 bases to trimming and J lost 1 base; unmatched junction nucleotides: 5. CDR3 size: 14 residues. The germline gives CDR1 MDHEN, CDR2 SYDVKM. The DNA for the CDR3 is TGTGCCGGCCGACAGGGGGGGAACACCGGGGAGCTGTTTTTT. Protein sequence: CAGRQGGNTGELFF.

In this sample, this clonotype turned up once. The chain employs TRBV4-1 and TRBJ2-5; D possibly corresponds to TRBD1 (5 bases). Trimming shortened V by 2 bases and J by 5 bases, and 15 bases separated the two germline ends. This CDR3 has 15 residues. Germline V gene data show CDR1 as MGHRA and CDR2 as YSYEKL. The CDR3 region is CASSQLDSPSETQYF. The CDR3 DNA reads as TGCGCCAGCAGCCAACTCGACAGCCCGTCCGAGACCCAGTACTTC.

With respect to this clonotype: Given the absence of the conserved phenylalanine or tryptophan at the CDR3 end, a read error is likely. The gene calls are TRBV7-9 and TRBJ2-1; D is unresolved. The V gene lost 4 bases and the J gene lost 0 bases, with 7 bases spanning the gap. The CDR3 length is 14 residues. The germline gives CDR1 SEHNR, CDR2 FQNEAQ (reference sequence). CDR3 loop: CASSSSVSYNEQFL. The CDR3 nucleotides read TGTGCCAGCAGCTCAAGCGTCTCCTACAATGAGCAGTTCTTA.

The genes are TRBV28 and TRBJ1-5; D is unclear. CDR1 and CDR2 (germline): MDHEN, SYDVKM. Deletions cut 5 bases from V and 7 bases from J, with 6 bases between. This CDR3 region has 11 residues. CDR3 region: CASSAAQPQHF. The CDR3 DNA follows: TGTGCCAGCAGTGCAGCCCAGCCCCAGCATTTT.

CDR3 amino acids: CAISDMDLAGPLNNEQFF. The CDR3 DNA reads as TGTGCCATCAGCGATATGGATTTAGCGGGACCCCTCAACAATGAGCAGTTCTTC. The V call is TRBV10-3, the J call TRBJ2-1; 8 bases map to TRBD2. The V gene's germline CDR1 is ENHRY and CDR2 SYGVKD. V lost 6 bases to trimming and J lost 5 bases; unmatched junction nucleotides: 18. This CDR3 has 18 residues.

This clonotype was seen more than once but under ten times. V usage is TRBV28 and J usage is TRBJ2-4; 7 positions match TRBD2. This CDR3 contains 18 residues. Losses at the gene ends were 3 bases for V and 0 bases for J; bases not matched to a gene: 11. Germline V CDR1 and CDR2: MDHEN, SYDVKM. CDR3 region: CASSLGGSLGLAKNIQYF. As DNA, the CDR3 is TGTGCCAGCAGTTTGGGGGGGTCACTAGGCTTAGCCAAAAACATTCAGTACTTC.

The table lists this clonotype with a count of one. The chain links TRBV25-1 to TRBJ2-5; D is possibly TRBD1 (5 bases). V lost 3 bases and J 2 bases, leaving 13 bases between the germline ends. Germline assignment: CDR1 MGHDK and CDR2 SYGVNS. This CDR3 region has 15 residues. The CDR3 nucleotides are TGTGCCAGCAGTGACCTCTATGACAGACAAGAGACCCAGTACTTC. Its translation is CASSDLYDRQETQYF.

This chain connects TRBV5-8 to TRBJ1-2; D gene ambiguous. In germline, CDR1 is SGHTS, CDR2 YDEGEE. This CDR3 region has 17 residues. Trimming took 2 bases from V and 2 from J, leaving 19 bases between them. CDR3 coding DNA: TGTGCCAGCAGCTTTCGCCAATTGACACGATTAAACTATGGCTACACCTTC. This gives the protein CASSFRQLTRLNYGYTF. The variable domain in full, completed from reference TRBV5-8 and TRBJ1-2, reads EAGVTQSPTHLIKTRGQQATLRCSPISGHTSVYWYQQALGLGLQFLLWYDEGEERNRGNFPPRFSGRQFPNYSSELNVNALELEDSALYLCASSFRQLTRLNYGYTFGSGTRLTVV.

The chain employs TRBV7-8 and TRBJ1-5; 7 nucleotides agree with TRBD1. The junction had 9 bases not matched to a gene; V was cut back by 1 base and J by 9 bases. The germline gives CDR1 SGHVS, CDR2 FQNEAQ. This CDR3 is built from 15 residues. The CDR3 loop is CASSLGLQGKGPQHF. The CDR3 bases are TGTGCCAGCAGCTTAGGATTACAGGGGAAAGGGCCCCAGCATTTT.

The chain joins TRBV4-2 to TRBJ1-1; perhaps TRBD1 as D (5 bases). The CDR3 loop spans 14 amino acids. The V gene's germline CDR1 is LGHNA and CDR2 YNFKEQ. The V gene lost 3 bases and the J gene lost 2 bases, with 10 bases spanning the gap. The CDR3 DNA reads as TGTGCCAGCAGCCATGTCGGGGCCAACACTGAAGCTTTCTTT. Protein product: CASSHVGANTEAFF.

This clonotype was recorded a few times. This rearrangement joins TRBV6-1 to TRBJ1-5, with D perhaps matching TRBD1 (5 bases). This CDR3 region has 14 residues. The germline V and J ends were trimmed by 6 bases and 6 bases, with 15 bases remaining between them. Germline CDR1 reads MNHNS; CDR2 reads SASEGT. CDR3 amino acids: CASRRGIGVQPQHF. The CDR3 DNA is TGTGCCAGCAGGAGGGGAATCGGAGTTCAGCCCCAGCATTTT.

This clonotype appeared a single time. Here the CDR3 omits its conserved ending phenylalanine or tryptophan, so a read error is the likely source. The chain carries TRBV28 and TRBJ1-5; 7 bases line up with TRBD1. Germline lookup yields CDR1 MDHEN and CDR2 SYDVKM. V gave up 2 bases and J gave up 6 bases; unmatched junction bases: 7. CDR3 length: 15 amino acids. CDR3 sequence: CASSLTQGNLQPQHC. The DNA of the CDR3 is TGTGCCAGCAGTTTAACACAGGGGAATCTTCAGCCCCAGCATTGT.

This chain connects TRBV5-1 to TRBJ2-2, with D maybe TRBD2 (5 bases). Germline V gene sequence: CDR1 SGHRS, CDR2 YFSETQ. V gave up 4 bases and J gave up 7 bases, with 11 bases separating them. The length of the CDR3 is 13 residues. CDR3 sequence (DNA): TGCGCCAGCAGCCCAGGACTGTACGGGGAGCTGTTTTTT. Its translation: CASSPGLYGELFF.

V gene TRBV5-1 combines with J gene TRBJ2-4; tentative D call: TRBD1 (6 bases). The CDR3 length is 14 residues. Trimming cost V 1 base and J 5 bases, with 10 bases left between them. The germline CDR1 and CDR2 sequences are SGHRS and YFSETQ. As DNA, the CDR3 is TGCGCCAGCAGCTTGACCAGGGGAGAAAACATTCAGTACTTC. It translates to CASSLTRGENIQYF.

This clonotype was found a few times. The chain couples TRBV10-3 to TRBJ2-2; D might be TRBD1 (6 bases). This CDR3 region has 14 residues. Between the trimmed V and J ends, which lost 6 bases and 5 bases, there was a span of 13 bases. Germline V gives CDR1 ENHRY, CDR2 SYGVKD. CDR3 loop: CAISETGLTGELFF. The CDR3 bases are TGTGCCATCAGCGAAACAGGGTTGACCGGGGAGCTGTTTTTT.

This clonotype was seen only a few times. This chain joins TRBV19 and TRBJ2-1, with 7 nucleotides matching TRBD2. This CDR3 region has 12 residues. The junction had 5 bases not matched to a gene; V was cut back by 10 bases and J by 5 bases. CDR1 and CDR2 from the germline V gene are LNHDA and SQIVND (reference sequence). The CDR3 DNA is TGTGCCACCGGGACTACCCACAATGAGCAGTTCTTC. Protein: CATGTTHNEQFF.

This sequence joins TRBV20-1 and TRBJ1-2, with a tentative D call TRBD1 (5 bases). Between the trimmed V and J ends, which lost 6 bases and 3 bases, there was a span of 32 bases. CDR3 length: 19 amino acids. The V gene's germline CDR1 is DFQATT and CDR2 SNEGSKA (reference sequence). This chain's CDR3 is CSATNLGDQTSLSHYGYTF. For the CDR3, the DNA is TGCAGTGCCACAAATCTTGGGGACCAAACCTCCCTGAGTCACTATGGCTACACCTTC.

V and J are TRBV4-1 and TRBJ1-1, with D possibly being TRBD1 (5 bases). V gave up 0 bases and J gave up 4 bases, with 18 bases separating them. The length of the CDR3 is 17 residues. Per the germline V gene, CDR1 is MGHRA and CDR2 is YSYEKL. The CDR3 sequence: CASSQDFPAGSVTEAFF. Written as DNA, the CDR3 is TGCGCCAGCAGCCAAGATTTTCCTGCAGGGTCGGTCACTGAAGCTTTCTTT.

The rearrangement links TRBV27 to TRBJ1-1; perhaps TRBD1 as D (6 bases). The CDR3 has 16 residues. Germline V gives CDR1 MNHEY, CDR2 SMNVEV (reference sequence). Trimming removed 4 bases at V and 3 bases at J, with 18 bases between. DNA of the CDR3: TGTGCCAGCAGTTACTTAAGGGGGGTAGGGTACACTGAAGCTTTCTTT. Its protein product is CASSYLRGVGYTEAFF.

This clonotype showed up many times. CDR3 residues: CASSSANSQNTEAFF. The CDR3 DNA follows: TGTGCCAGCTCCTCAGCCAACAGCCAGAACACTGAAGCTTTCTTT. The chain combines TRBV12-3 or TRBV12-4 with TRBJ1-1; D not resolved. The CDR3 runs 15 residues. The germline V and J ends were trimmed by 8 bases and 1 base, with 17 bases remaining between them.

This clonotype was counted many times. This rearrangement joins TRBV11-2 to TRBJ2-7, with 7 bases identical to TRBD1. V lost 2 bases and J lost 6; bases outside the gene matches: 10. Looked up from germline, CDR1 is SGHAT and CDR2 is FQNNGV. This CDR3 region has 15 residues. The CDR3 region is CASSLITTGSREQYF. The DNA for the CDR3 is TGTGCCAGCAGCTTAATTACGACAGGGAGCCGCGAGCAGTACTTC.

V usage is TRBV28 and J usage is TRBJ1-2; 8 nucleotides line up with TRBD1. Germline loops: CDR1 MDHEN, CDR2 SYDVKM. This CDR3 has 12 residues. The ends lost 4 bases at V and 8 bases at J; junction bases unmatched: 3. The CDR3, as DNA: TGTGCCAGCAGTTGGACAGGGAGCGGCTACACCTTC. It yields the protein CASSWTGSGYTF.

There are a few counts of this clonotype. The V gene is TRBV7-9, the J gene TRBJ1-1; the match to TRBD1 covers 7 bases. Germline V CDR1 and CDR2: SEHNR, FQNEAQ (reference sequence). Unmatched junction bases numbered 8, after V lost 8 bases and J lost 2 bases. The CDR3 covers 14 residues. The DNA for the CDR3 is TGTGCCAGCGGACCAGACAGGGCTAACACTGAAGCTTTCTTT. Translation gives CASGPDRANTEAFF.

The chain is built from TRBV7-3 and TRBJ2-2, with a weak D call TRBD1 (5 bases). CDR3 length: 13 amino acids. In germline, CDR1 is SGHTA, CDR2 FQGTGA. Trimming took off 3 bases at V and 4 bases at J, with 6 bases between the two ends. The CDR3 DNA reads TGTGCCAGCAGCTTCCAGGGCACCGGGGAGCTGTTTTTT. Translating gives CASSFQGTGELFF.

The table lists this clonotype with a few counts. The V and J genes are TRBV29-1 and TRBJ1-2; D is unclear. This CDR3 spans 12 amino acids. V was shortened by 6 bases and J by 0 bases, with 8 bases between the two germline ends. Germline CDR1 SQVTM, CDR2 ANQGSEA. For the CDR3, the DNA is TGCAGCGTAACCCAGACTAACTATGGCTACACCTTC. This codes for CSVTQTNYGYTF.